These 16 T cell receptor beta chains were all obtained from the same sample, sequenced in a study of T-cell memory formation after mild COVID-19. TCRdb redid the calling of the 5' RACE reads with MiXCR, one entry per CDR3 protein. This repertoire shows approximately 250,000 distinct CDR3 sequences, 15% to 20% found once; its top ten account for roughly 23%. Sequencing input: PBMCs or a T cell subset sorted from them (not recorded which). These receptors all come from a young man who had mild COVID-19 (a few samples of this study predate the infection). Cell type and time point are not known.

In this sample, this clonotype turned up a few times. The V gene is TRBV12-3 or TRBV12-4, the J gene TRBJ2-5, with D hard to call. The CDR3 consists of 13 residues. The V gene lost 5 bases and the J gene lost 7 bases, with 14 bases spanning the gap. The chain's CDR3 is CASSLSGVGTQYF. The CDR3, as DNA: TGTGCCAGCAGTCTGAGTGGTGTGGGGACCCAGTACTTC.

This clonotype was counted at least ten times. The rearrangement joins TRBV29-1 to TRBJ2-7; no firm D call. CDR1 is SQVTM, CDR2 ANQGSEA, per germline. The CDR3 is 13 residues long. Trimming took 7 bases from V and 2 from J, leaving 15 bases between them. This CDR3 reads CSAIYHGTYEQYF. The CDR3 DNA is TGCAGCGCGATATACCACGGCACCTACGAGCAGTACTTC.

This clonotype was seen only a few times. J is TRBJ1-1 and V is TRBV7-9; D unresolved. The CDR3 has 13 amino acids. Germline CDR1 is SEHNR and CDR2 is FQNEAQ (reference sequence). V was shortened by 5 bases and J by 11 bases, with 18 bases between the two germline ends. As DNA, the CDR3 is TGTGCCAGCAGCCGGCCCGGGCAGCTAAATGCTTTCTTT. This encodes CASSRPGQLNAFF.

The chain carries TRBV9 and TRBJ2-5; 11 bases are shared with TRBD2. The germline gives CDR1 SGDLS, CDR2 YYNGEE. This CDR3 has 15 amino acids. V lost 5 bases and J lost 5; bases outside the gene matches: 8. The CDR3: CASSTLAGGTETQYF. The CDR3 DNA reads as TGTGCCAGCAGTACTCTAGCGGGGGGCACGGAGACCCAGTACTTC.

This clonotype was counted many times. V gene TRBV6-5 combines with J gene TRBJ2-1; possibly TRBD2 for D (5 bases). Between the trimmed V and J ends, which lost 8 bases and 0 bases, there was a span of 17 bases. From germline, CDR1 is MNHEY and CDR2 SVGAGI. The length of the CDR3 is 16 residues. The CDR3 region has the DNA TGTGCCAGCGGCCATAGGTCTGGGAGCTCCTACAATGAGCAGTTCTTC. This encodes CASGHRSGSSYNEQFF.

This clonotype was counted between two and nine times. This chain connects TRBV5-1 to TRBJ2-5; D call uncertain. The germline CDR1 and CDR2 sequences are SGHRS and YFSETQ. The CDR3 is 13 amino acids. Trimming cost V 6 bases and J 3 bases, with 12 bases left between them. The CDR3 DNA reads as TGCGCCAGCAATCTGATCGGAGAAGAGACCCAGTACTTC. Protein: CASNLIGEETQYF.

This clonotype was observed a handful of times. The chain is built from TRBV7-8 and TRBJ1-1; D is undetermined. The germline V gene has CDR1 SGHVS and CDR2 FQNEAQ. The CDR3 runs to 13 residues. V was pared by 0 bases and J by 5 bases, with 7 bases between. CDR3 protein: CASSLARWTEAFF. The CDR3 nucleotides are TGTGCCAGCAGCTTAGCCAGGTGGACTGAAGCTTTCTTT.

This clonotype was seen a few times. The gene calls are TRBV7-9 and TRBJ2-3, with TRBD2 identical over 8 bases. V shed 5 bases, J shed 4 bases, and the junction held 11 bases outside the gene matches. Germline lookup yields CDR1 SEHNR and CDR2 FQNEAQ (reference sequence). CDR3 length: 16 residues. The CDR3 DNA sequence: TGTGCCAGCAGCCCCCGGAGGGCGGGGGGTTCAGATACGCAGTATTTT. Translating gives CASSPRRAGGSDTQYF.

This clonotype showed up many times. The J gene is TRBJ2-7, the V gene TRBV7-6; 9 bases line up with TRBD1. Germline V gene sequence: CDR1 SGHVS, CDR2 FNYEAQ. The CDR3 length is 14 residues. V lost 5 bases to trimming and J lost 6 bases; unmatched junction nucleotides: 8. This CDR3 reads CASSPGQGPLEQYF. As DNA, the CDR3 is TGTGCCAGCAGCCCGGGACAGGGTCCCCTCGAGCAGTACTTC.

The chain has TRBV7-2 and TRBJ2-1; weak D call: TRBD1 (5 bases). This CDR3 has 14 residues. Per germline, CDR1 SGHTA and CDR2 FQGNSA. Deletions cut 0 bases from V and 10 bases from J, with 13 bases between. In DNA, the CDR3 is TGTGCCAGCAGCTTAGCGCTGGGGCCACTAGAGCAGTTCTTC. The encoded protein is CASSLALGPLEQFF.

At least ten counts were recorded for this clonotype. The J gene is TRBJ2-3, the V gene TRBV7-9; the match to TRBD1 covers 7 bases. CDR1 SEHNR and CDR2 FQNEAQ come from the germline V gene (reference sequence). CDR3 length: 15 residues. V was pared by 3 bases and J by 2 bases, with 5 bases of the junction left unmatched. CDR3 coding DNA: TGTGCCAGCAGCTTTTCTGGACAGGCCACAGATACGCAGTATTTT. Its protein product is CASSFSGQATDTQYF.

This clonotype has a handful of counts. The chain joins TRBV6-6 to TRBJ2-5; D unresolved. The CDR3 sequence is 12 residues long. Per germline, CDR1 MNHNY and CDR2 SVGAGI (reference sequence). V dropped 5 bases and J dropped 2 bases, with 6 bases sitting between them. This CDR3 reads CASSKLQETQYF. CDR3 bases: TGTGCCAGCAGTAAACTTCAAGAGACCCAGTACTTC.

The table lists this clonotype with a few counts. CDR3 DNA: TGTGCCAGCAGCAGAGGTTCCTATAATTCACCCCTCCACTTT. Translated: CASSRGSYNSPLHF. The V gene is TRBV7-9, the J gene TRBJ1-6; the D is unclear. Trimming stripped 5 bases from V and 1 base from J, with 6 bases between. This CDR3 comprises 14 residues. The germline V gene encodes CDR1 SEHNR and CDR2 FQNEAQ (reference sequence).

This clonotype was counted only a few times. The chain employs TRBV4-3 and TRBJ2-1; 7 bases agree with TRBD2. The germline V gene has CDR1 LGHNA and CDR2 YSLEER. This CDR3 is 16 amino acids long. V trimming: 4 bases; J trimming: 0 bases; junction bases outside the gene matches: 6. The CDR3 nucleotides are TGCGCCAGCAGCCCGCGGGAGCTGAGCTCCTACAATGAGCAGTTCTTC. This sequence encodes CASSPRELSSYNEQFF.

Turning to this clonotype: Its ends do not fully match the called genes, so a read error is possible. The chain is built from TRBV7-2 and TRBJ2-4; unclear D gene. The germline V gene has CDR1 SGHTA and CDR2 FQGNSA. The CDR3 is 11 residues long. CDR3 coding DNA: TGTGGCAGCACCTTCGGCGGACTTCAGTACTTC. It translates to CGSTFGGLQYF.

The rearrangement links TRBV5-1 to TRBJ2-3; D is unresolved. Trimming left V 4 bases short and J 0 bases short, with 9 bases between. The germline V gene encodes CDR1 SGHRS and CDR2 YFSETQ. The CDR3 has 14 amino acids. CDR3 residues: CASSEWWSTDTQYF. The DNA for the CDR3 is TGCGCCAGCAGCGAATGGTGGAGCACAGATACGCAGTATTTT.